This T cell receptor (beta chain) derives from a study of long-term antiretroviral therapy in people with HIV. Study-wide results and limits: Comparison with controls showed narrower CDR3 length ranges in HIV repertoires. Post-ART, diversity grew, though it stayed under transplant donor control levels.

It was in the United States that all participants with HIV were treated. Specimens held about 0.85-11 million cryopreserved PBMC prior to DNA extraction. With survey level as its setting, the immunoSEQ assay was v3.0. Sequenced by immunoSEQ multiplex PCR; TCRdb stores in-frame clones only, minus some. The table includes around 20,000 clones, more than 80% detected once. This clone occurred a few times. The antigen is not known. Sequencing used unsorted PBMCs, obtained roughly 6.1 years after starting antiretroviral therapy. The clonotype was recovered from a man aged 25 to 40 with HIV.

The CDR3 here is CASGSKGTGVNSPLHF. The CDR3 coding sequence is TGTGCCAGCGGAAGTAAGGGGACAGGGGTTAATTCACCCCTCCACTTT. The chain uses TRBV7-8 and TRBJ1-6; 10 bases match TRBD1. V lost 8 bases and J lost 6; bases outside the gene matches: 10. The germline V gene has CDR1 SGHVS and CDR2 FQNEAQ. The CDR3 has 16 residues.